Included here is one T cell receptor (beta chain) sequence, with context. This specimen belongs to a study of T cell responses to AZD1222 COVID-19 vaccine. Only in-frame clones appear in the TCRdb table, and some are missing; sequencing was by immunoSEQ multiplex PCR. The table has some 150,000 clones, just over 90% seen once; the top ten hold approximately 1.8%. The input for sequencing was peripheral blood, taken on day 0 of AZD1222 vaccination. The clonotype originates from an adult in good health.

The DNA for the CDR3 is TGCGCCAGCAGCCAATCCTTGGGAACAGGGGCCCTCGAGCAGTACTTC. This codes for CASSQSLGTGALEQYF. The chain joins TRBV4-3 to TRBJ2-7, with 7 bases fitting TRBD1. V trimming: 2 bases; J trimming: 6 bases; junction bases outside the gene matches: 13. The CDR3 has 16 residues. Germline loops: CDR1 LGHNA, CDR2 YSLEER.